The rows below give T cell receptor beta chains drawn from one sample of a study of T-cell memory formation after mild COVID-19. From the 5' RACE reads, TCRdb called clonotypes with MiXCR, one entry per CDR3 protein. The profile shows fewer than 90,000 distinct CDR3 sequences, around 13% of them singletons. The sequenced sample consisted of PBMCs or a T cell subset sorted from them (not recorded which). These receptors were obtained from a man between 18 and 35 years old who had mild COVID-19 (a few samples of this study predate the infection). Cell type and time point are not known. Both conserved end residues are part of each CDR3. D genes are given only for firm matches. For some rows the clone size is stated as once, few or many, or as a class when expanded; others skip it.

cdr3_nt,cdr3_aa,j_call,v_call,d_call,clone_size,cdr3_length
TGCGCCAGCAGCCAGACAGGGATGGATGGCTACACCTTC,CASSQTGMDGYTF,TRBJ1-2,TRBV4-1,TRBD1,few,13
TGTGCCAGCAGTTACTCCCGGGCTGGTAATGGCTACACCTTC,CASSYSRAGNGYTF,TRBJ1-2,TRBV6-5,-,few,14
TGTGCCAGCATTCCACAGGGGGACGCTGAAGCTTTCTTT,CASIPQGDAEAFF,TRBJ1-1,TRBV12-3/TRBV12-4,TRBD1,-,13
TGTGCCAGCAGTTACTCGGCTAGCGTCATAATAGGTAGGAATGAGCAGTTCTTC,CASSYSASVIIGRNEQFF,TRBJ2-1,TRBV6-5,-,few,18
TGCGCCAGCAGTCAGGACAGGGCAGATACGCAGTATTTT,CASSQDRADTQYF,TRBJ2-3,TRBV23-1,TRBD1,many,13
TGTGCCAGCAATTCGGGGGAGCAGTACTTC,CASNSGEQYF,TRBJ2-7,TRBV2,-,-,10
TGTGCCATCAGAGGAGAACAACAGGGAGATGAGCAGTTCTTC,CAIRGEQQGDEQFF,TRBJ2-1,TRBV10-3,-,once,14
TGCAGCGTTGGGGGGGAATCCTACGAGCAGTACTTC,CSVGGESYEQYF,TRBJ2-7,TRBV29-1,-,-,12
TGTGCCAGCAGTGAAGCGCTTCGAGCGGGGGGGCCAGTAGAAGAGACCCAGTACTTC,CASSEALRAGGPVEETQYF,TRBJ2-5,TRBV2,TRBD2,-,19
TGTGCCAGCACTCCCTGGTGGACTAGCGGGGGTGGAGATACGCAGTATTTT,CASTPWWTSGGGDTQYF,TRBJ2-3,TRBV7-8,TRBD2,few,17
TGTGCCAGCTCGACGGGTGCAGGGAACACTGAAGCTTTCTTT,CASSTGAGNTEAFF,TRBJ1-1,TRBV9,-,few,14
TGTGCCAGCAGTGAATTCGACTTTTACAATGAGCAGTTCTTC,CASSEFDFYNEQFF,TRBJ2-1,TRBV2,-,few,14
TGTGCCAGCAGCCCGTCGATACAGGGGGTTAGCTATGGCTACACCTTC,CASSPSIQGVSYGYTF,TRBJ1-2,TRBV7-6,TRBD1,few,16
TGTGCCACCAGTGATTTCTGGACAGGGGAAGCCACCTTC,CATSDFWTGEATF,TRBJ1-2,TRBV24-1,TRBD1,few,13